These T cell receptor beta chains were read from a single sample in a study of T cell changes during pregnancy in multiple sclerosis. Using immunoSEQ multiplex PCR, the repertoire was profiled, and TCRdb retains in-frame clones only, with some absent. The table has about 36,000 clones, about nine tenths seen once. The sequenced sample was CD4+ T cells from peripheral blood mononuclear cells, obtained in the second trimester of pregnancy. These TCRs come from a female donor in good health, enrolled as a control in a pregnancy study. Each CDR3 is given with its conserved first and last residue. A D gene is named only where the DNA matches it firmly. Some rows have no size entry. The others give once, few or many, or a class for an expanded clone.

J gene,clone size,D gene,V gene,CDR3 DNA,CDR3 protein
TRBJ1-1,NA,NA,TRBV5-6,TGTGCCAGCAGCTTGGTGTTGGGGGGGCGCCCAGCTTTCTTT,CASSLVLGGRPAFF
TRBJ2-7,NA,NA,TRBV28,TGTGCCAGCAGTTTGGCCAGCGGCCAGAACGAGCAGTACTTC,CASSLASGQNEQYF
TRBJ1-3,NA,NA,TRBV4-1,TGCGCCAGCAGCCAGCTTACCGGGACAACTGGAAACACCATATATTTT,CASSQLTGTTGNTIYF
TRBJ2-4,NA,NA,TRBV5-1,TGCGCCAGCAGCTTGTCGGGAGCCAAAAACATTCAGTACTTC,CASSLSGAKNIQYF
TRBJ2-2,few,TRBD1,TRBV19,TGTGCCACCCCGGACAGGCACACCGGGGAGCTGTTTTTT,CATPDRHTGELFF
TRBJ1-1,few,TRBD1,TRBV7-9,TGTGCCAGCCCTGGACAGGGGACGGGGAACACTGAAGCTTTCTTT,CASPGQGTGNTEAFF
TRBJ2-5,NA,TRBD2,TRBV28,TGTGCCACCCTGACTAGCGGTTTTCAAGAGACCCAGTACTTC,CATLTSGFQETQYF
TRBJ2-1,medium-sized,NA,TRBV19,TGTGCCAGTAGTACAGAAATGCTAGCGTTTACCTACAATGAGCAGTTCTTC,CASSTEMLAFTYNEQFF
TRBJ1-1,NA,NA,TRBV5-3,TGTGCCAGAAGCTTAACTGGACAAAGAAACACTGAAGCTTTCTTT,CARSLTGQRNTEAFF
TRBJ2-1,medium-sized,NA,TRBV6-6,TGTGCCAGCAGTTTTTCTAGAATCTACAATGAGCAGTTCTTC,CASSFSRIYNEQFF
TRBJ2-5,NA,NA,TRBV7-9,TGTGCCAGCAGTTGGTCCGGGGTGGCAGAGACCCAGTACTTC,CASSWSGVAETQYF
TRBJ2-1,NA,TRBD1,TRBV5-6,TGTGCCAGCAGCTCCCTGAACAGGGGTCTCTACAATGAGCAGTTCTTC,CASSSLNRGLYNEQFF
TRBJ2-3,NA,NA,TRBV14,TGTGCCAGCAGCCAAGTGTTCTCCGGGCAGGGGGGACCCACAGATACGCAGTATTTT,CASSQVFSGQGGPTDTQYF
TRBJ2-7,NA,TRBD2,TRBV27,TGTGCCAGCGGGGGGCTTCGAGCGGGAGCGTACGAGCAGTACTTC,CASGGLRAGAYEQYF
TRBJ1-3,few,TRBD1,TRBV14,TGTGCCAGCAGCCAAACCGGGACAGACCTAAACACCATATATTTT,CASSQTGTDLNTIYF
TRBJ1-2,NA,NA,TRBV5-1,TGCGCCAGCAGCTCAGGTGGAAGCTATGGCTACACCTTC,CASSSGGSYGYTF
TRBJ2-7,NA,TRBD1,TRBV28,TGTGCCAGCAGTTTGGGACAGGGGGGCGAGCAGTACTTC,CASSLGQGGEQYF
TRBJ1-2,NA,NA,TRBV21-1,TGTGCCAGCAGCAACAGCCCTCGGGACAGGGTATATGGCTACACCTTC,CASSNSPRDRVYGYTF
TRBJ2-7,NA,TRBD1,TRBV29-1,TGCAGCGGACAGACAGGGGGCGAGCAGTACTTC,CSGQTGGEQYF
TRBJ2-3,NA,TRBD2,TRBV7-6,TGTGCCAGCAGCTCGCCACTAGCGGGGGGGCCAGATACGCAGTATTTT,CASSSPLAGGPDTQYF
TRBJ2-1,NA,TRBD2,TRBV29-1,TGCAGCGTTGAACACCCTAGGACTAGGCTTGAGCAGTTCTTC,CSVEHPRTRLEQFF
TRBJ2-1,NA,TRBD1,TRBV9,TGTGCCAGCAGCGTAACATGGACAGGGTCGGGCAATGAGCAGTTCTTC,CASSVTWTGSGNEQFF
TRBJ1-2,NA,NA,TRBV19,TGTGCCAGTAGTACCGGTGGAGGGAACCTCTATGGCTACACCTTC,CASSTGGGNLYGYTF
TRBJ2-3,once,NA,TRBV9,TGTGCCAGTTCCGGTTATGGAGATACGCAGTATTTT,CASSGYGDTQYF
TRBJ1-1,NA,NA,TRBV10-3,TGTGCCATCAGTGAGTCAACAGTAAACACTGAAGCTTTCTTT,CAISESTVNTEAFF
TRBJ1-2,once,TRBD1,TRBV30,TGTGCCTGGACCTACACCTTTAGGGGGGACAGGGGTTACGGCTACACCTTC,CAWTYTFRGDRGYGYTF
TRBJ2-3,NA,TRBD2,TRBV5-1,TGCGCCAGCAGCCACGGGACTAACACAGATACGCAGTATTTT,CASSHGTNTDTQYF
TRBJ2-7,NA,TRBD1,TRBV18,TGTGCCAGCTCGACGGGGACAGTATCCTTCTACGAGCAGTACTTC,CASSTGTVSFYEQYF
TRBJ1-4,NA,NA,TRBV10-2,TGCGCCAGCAGTGAGTCGGCCGGGGTGGATGAAAAACTGTTTTTT,CASSESAGVDEKLFF
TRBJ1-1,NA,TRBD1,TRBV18,TGTGCCAGCTCACAATCACAGGGGGCGAACACTGAAGCTTTCTTT,CASSQSQGANTEAFF
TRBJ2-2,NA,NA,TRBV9,TGTGCCAGTCGCCCGGACACCCACACCGGGGAGCTGTTTTTT,CASRPDTHTGELFF
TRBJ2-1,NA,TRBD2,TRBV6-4,TGTGCCAGCAGTGATTATAGCGGGAGGCTACAGAGTGAGCAGTTCTTC,CASSDYSGRLQSEQFF
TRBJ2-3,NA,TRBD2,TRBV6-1,TGTGCCAGCAGTGAAATGGGACTATACACAGATACGCAGTATTTT,CASSEMGLYTDTQYF
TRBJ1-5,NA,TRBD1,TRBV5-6,TGTGCCAGCAGCTCTATGGACAGGGCGGGTCATCAGCCCCAGCATTTT,CASSSMDRAGHQPQHF
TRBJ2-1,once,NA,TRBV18,TGTGCCAGCTCACCGAGGGAGCTTAACAATGAGCAGTTCTTC,CASSPRELNNEQFF
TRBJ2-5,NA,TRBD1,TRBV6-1,TGTGCCAGCACTTGGACAGGGGGTATTAGGGAGACCCAGTACTTC,CASTWTGGIRETQYF
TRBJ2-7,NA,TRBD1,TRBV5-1,TGCGCCAGCAGCTTGCCCGGTACAGGGGGGCGATACGAGCAGTACTTC,CASSLPGTGGRYEQYF
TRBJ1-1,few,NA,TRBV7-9,TGTGCCAGCAGCTTAGTAGCTTCTGAAGCTTTCTTT,CASSLVASEAFF
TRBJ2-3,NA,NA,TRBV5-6,TGTGCCAGCAGCTTCGAGGATACGCAGTATTTT,CASSFEDTQYF
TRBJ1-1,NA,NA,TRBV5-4,TGTGCCAGCAGCTCTGACAGTAAGAGGTTGAACACTGAAGCTTTCTTT,CASSSDSKRLNTEAFF
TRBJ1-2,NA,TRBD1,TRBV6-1,TGTGCCAGCAGTACGGGGGACAGGCAAAACTATGGCTACACCTTC,CASSTGDRQNYGYTF
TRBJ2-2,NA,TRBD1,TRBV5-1,TGCGCCAGCAGCCTGGGACAGGGGGCGTTAGCCGGGGAGCTGTTTTTT,CASSLGQGALAGELFF
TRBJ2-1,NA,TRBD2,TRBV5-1,TGCGCCAGCAGCTTGGCGCCTAGCGGGGTGATGGCGGCTCATGAGCAGTTCTTC,CASSLAPSGVMAAHEQFF
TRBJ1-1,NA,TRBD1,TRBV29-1,TGCAGCGTTACGGGACAGCTAATGAACACTGAAGCTTTCTTT,CSVTGQLMNTEAFF
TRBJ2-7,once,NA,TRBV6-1,TGTGCCAGCAGTCCCCCGCCCCAGGGTGCCTACGAGCAGTACTTC,CASSPPPQGAYEQYF